This T cell receptor beta chain was identified in a study of T cell responses to AZD1222 COVID-19 vaccine. Study conclusions and caveats: The donors showed a predominance of white British ancestry and of females, with possible underestimation of clonal diversity. Spike was spanned by vaccine-associated CD4 TCRs, which were dominant at 160-218 and 743-854. Reportedly, nearly half of unique spike TCRs recognized epitopes outside B.1.351/B.1.1.7 mutations.

Some clones are missing from TCRdb's copy, which holds only in-frame ones; the method was immunoSEQ multiplex PCR. The table lists fewer than 90,000 clones, 89% of them singletons. About this clone: The antigen is not known.

Germline V gene sequence: CDR1 MDHEN, CDR2 SYDVKM. The length of the CDR3 is 14 residues. The V end was cut by 6 bases, the J end by 1 base, with 13 bases between. The receptor was derived from an adult who received the AZD1222 COVID-19 vaccine. The chain is built from TRBV28 and TRBJ2-7; no firm D call. The starting material was peripheral blood, obtained 28 days after the second AZD1222 dose. This CDR3 is CASRPVGLSYEQYF. CDR3 bases: TGTGCCAGCAGGCCGGTTGGTCTTTCCTACGAGCAGTACTTC.